These T cell receptor beta chains were read from a single sample in a study of T-cell reconstitution after alpha-beta-depleted transplantation in children. Via MiXCR, TCRdb re-called the PCR reads, giving one row per CDR3 protein. This table has 530,000 or so distinct CDR3 sequences, approximately 30% appearing once. Sequencing was performed on PBMCs, taken before TCRalphabeta/CD19-depleted stem cell transplant. These receptors were collected from a boy less than two years old with Wiskott-Aldrich syndrome, due to receive a stem cell transplant. The CDR3 runs from the conserved cysteine through the conserved F or W. D genes are given only for firm matches. Clone size appears in some rows only: once, few, many, or a class for an expanded clone.

length	J	V	D	size	CDR3	DNA
14	TRBJ1-2	TRBV12-3/TRBV12-4	NA	NA	CASRNGDRGYGYTF	TGTGCCAGCAGAAACGGGGACCGGGGCTATGGCTACACCTTC
17	TRBJ2-2	TRBV3-1	NA	few	CASSQAPGRGDTGELFF	TGTGCCAGCAGCCAAGCCCCGGGCAGGGGTGACACCGGGGAGCTGTTTTTT
16	TRBJ2-5	TRBV6-1	TRBD2	NA	CASSPDSGRAGETQYF	TGTGCCAGCAGTCCAGATAGCGGGAGGGCCGGAGAGACCCAGTACTTC
14	TRBJ2-7	TRBV20-1	TRBD2	NA	CSATGLAGSYEQYF	TGCAGTGCTACCGGACTAGCGGGGTCCTACGAGCAGTACTTC
14	TRBJ2-3	TRBV7-8	NA	NA	CASSVRLPTDTQYF	TGTGCCAGCAGCGTCCGACTTCCTACAGATACGCAGTATTTT
14	TRBJ2-7	TRBV7-2	TRBD1	NA	CASSPRQGTNEQYF	TGTGCCAGCAGCCCAAGACAGGGAACGAACGAGCAGTACTTC
12	TRBJ1-2	TRBV10-2	NA	NA	CASSAGLNGYTF	TGCGCCAGTAGTGCGGGCCTCAATGGCTACACCTTC
13	TRBJ2-1	TRBV20-1	TRBD2	few	CATLAGKYNEQFF	TGCGCCACACTAGCGGGAAAATACAATGAGCAGTTCTTC
13	TRBJ2-5	TRBV5-6	NA	once	CASSLYRGETKYF	TGTGCCAGCAGCTTGTATAGGGGAGAGACCAAGTACTTC
13	TRBJ2-5	TRBV10-3	NA	NA	CAIGGAGVETQYF	TGTGCCATCGGAGGCGCAGGGGTCGAGACCCAGTACTTC
16	TRBJ1-5	TRBV4-2	NA	few	CASSQDGLGSNQPQHF	TGTGCCAGCAGCCAAGACGGCCTAGGGAGCAATCAGCCCCAGCATTTT
12	TRBJ1-1	TRBV29-1	NA	few	CSVGQTPSEAFF	TGCAGCGTTGGTCAAACCCCCTCTGAAGCTTTCTTT
11	TRBJ2-7	TRBV10-3	TRBD2	few	CAITAGAEQYF	TGTGCCATCACAGCGGGAGCCGAGCAGTACTTC
15	TRBJ2-5	TRBV20-1	TRBD1	NA	CSARDRPGGDETQYF	TGCAGTGCTAGAGATCGGCCAGGGGGCGATGAGACCCAGTACTTC
18	TRBJ2-3	TRBV11-1	TRBD2	NA	CASSFLRLESGRPDTQYF	TGTGCCAGCAGCTTCCTCCGACTAGAAAGCGGGAGGCCAGATACGCAGTATTTT
14	TRBJ1-1	TRBV20-1	NA	few	CSARDRLWDTEAFF	TGCAGTGCTAGAGATCGACTGTGGGACACTGAAGCTTTCTTT
15	TRBJ2-7	TRBV3-1	TRBD2	NA	CASSMSGLASYEQYF	TGTGCCAGCAGCATGAGCGGACTAGCGAGCTACGAGCAGTACTTC
14	TRBJ2-5	TRBV15	NA	NA	CATTQGRFQETQYF	TGTGCCACCACCCAAGGCCGGTTCCAAGAGACCCAGTACTTC
16	TRBJ2-7	TRBV7-2	TRBD2	NA	CASSLGIAGLFYEQYF	TGTGCCAGCAGCTTAGGAATAGCGGGCTTATTCTACGAGCAGTACTTC
13	TRBJ2-5	TRBV20-1	NA	NA	CSARDLVGIADRF	TGCAGTGCTAGAGATCTAGTGGGGATAGCGGACCGCTTC
9	TRBJ1-2	TRBV20-1	TRBD1	NA	CVTGGGYTF	TGCGTAACAGGGGGAGGCTACACCTTC
14	TRBJ2-1	TRBV11-2	NA	NA	CASSPWGVYNEQFF	TGTGCCAGCAGCCCCTGGGGGGTATACAATGAGCAGTTCTTC
12	TRBJ2-7	TRBV29-1	NA	NA	CSVGYTGYEQYF	TGCAGCGTGGGTTATACAGGCTACGAGCAGTACTTC
15	TRBJ1-3	TRBV10-3	NA	NA	CAISGLDRSLGTIYF	TGTGCCATCAGTGGACTGGACAGATCCCTCGGCACCATATATTTT
19	TRBJ1-5	TRBV6-5	NA	NA	CASSYSERQRPYSNQPQHF	TGTGCCAGCAGTTACTCAGAAAGGCAGAGACCTTATAGCAATCAGCCCCAGCATTTT
15	TRBJ1-2	TRBV12-3/TRBV12-4	TRBD1	NA	CASSLWRIGTGGYTF	TGTGCCAGCAGTTTGTGGAGGATCGGGACAGGCGGCTACACCTTC
14	TRBJ2-7	TRBV28	TRBD2	NA	CASRSSGTRYEQYF	TGTGCCAGCAGGAGCTCCGGGACTAGATACGAGCAGTACTTC
14	TRBJ2-1	TRBV7-2	NA	NA	CASSMTSFYNDQFF	TGTGCCAGCAGCATGACTAGTTTCTACAATGACCAGTTCTTC
16	TRBJ2-3	TRBV2	NA	NA	CASSVPRGKSTDTQYF	TGTGCCAGCAGTGTCCCCCGGGGGAAAAGCACAGATACGCAGTATTTT
14	TRBJ1-6	TRBV5-1	TRBD1	few	CASSQGQGDSPLHF	TGCGCCAGCAGCCAAGGACAGGGGGACTCACCCCTCCACTTT
13	TRBJ1-1	TRBV7-3	NA	NA	CASREGPDTEAFF	TGTGCCAGCAGGGAGGGACCTGACACTGAAGCTTTCTTT
16	TRBJ2-7	TRBV5-1	NA	NA	CASSLKGLKGSYEQYF	TGCGCCAGCAGCTTGAAAGGGCTGAAGGGCTCCTACGAGCAGTACTTC
12	TRBJ2-7	TRBV5-1	NA	NA	CASSFIGDEQYF	TGCGCCAGCAGCTTTATTGGGGACGAGCAGTACTTC
16	TRBJ2-3	TRBV15	NA	NA	CATSRYIPGLTDTQYF	TGTGCCACCAGCAGATATATTCCGGGACTCACAGATACGCAGTATTTT
12	TRBJ1-1	TRBV28	TRBD1	NA	CASGTGSTEAFF	TGTGCCAGTGGGACAGGGAGCACTGAAGCTTTCTTT
14	TRBJ1-1	TRBV12-3/TRBV12-4	NA	few	CASSFWGGGTEAFF	TGTGCCAGCAGTTTTTGGGGCGGAGGCACTGAAGCTTTCTTT
16	TRBJ2-3	TRBV12-3/TRBV12-4	TRBD2	NA	CASSLPGLGRADTQYF	TGTGCCAGCAGTTTACCGGGACTAGGGAGGGCAGATACGCAGTATTTT
16	TRBJ2-1	TRBV3-1	TRBD2	NA	CASSHPREASYNEQFF	TGTGCCAGCAGCCATCCGCGGGAGGCATCCTACAATGAGCAGTTCTTC
13	TRBJ1-4	TRBV15	NA	few	CATSREGSEKLFF	TGTGCCACCAGCAGGGAAGGATCTGAAAAACTGTTTTTT
14	TRBJ1-5	TRBV30	TRBD1	NA	CAWSADRGRQPQHF	TGTGCCTGGAGTGCAGACAGGGGGCGGCAGCCCCAGCATTTT
13	TRBJ2-5	TRBV18	NA	NA	CASSPLRGETQYF	TGTGCCAGCTCACCACTCCGAGGAGAGACCCAGTACTTC
16	TRBJ2-3	TRBV9	NA	NA	CASSVDSQPSTDTQYF	TGTGCCAGCAGCGTAGACAGTCAACCTAGCACAGATACGCAGTATTTT
15	TRBJ1-6	TRBV9	NA	few	CASSVSSDTSSPLHF	TGTGCCAGCAGCGTAAGTTCGGATACGAGTTCACCCCTCCACTTT
16	TRBJ2-1	TRBV20-1	NA	few	CSARSYIGRGNNEQFF	TGCAGTGCTAGGTCTTATATTGGGAGAGGGAACAATGAGCAGTTCTTC
14	TRBJ2-1	TRBV5-1	TRBD1	few	CASSLGQVSNEQFF	TGCGCCAGCAGCCTCGGACAGGTATCCAATGAGCAGTTCTTC
16	TRBJ2-7	TRBV7-2	TRBD2	NA	CASSFPVAGGSYEQYF	TGTGCCAGCAGCTTCCCCGTAGCGGGAGGATCCTACGAGCAGTACTTC
12	TRBJ2-1	TRBV20-1	NA	few	CSDQYSYNEQFF	TGCAGTGACCAATATTCCTACAATGAGCAGTTCTTC
12	TRBJ2-7	TRBV5-1	NA	NA	CASSLIRGAEYF	TGCGCCAGCAGCTTGATTCGGGGCGCCGAGTACTTC
15	TRBJ2-7	TRBV12-3/TRBV12-4	NA	few	CASSLGRRVPYEQYF	TGTGCCAGCAGTTTAGGTCGTCGTGTCCCCTACGAGCAGTACTTC
11	TRBJ2-1	TRBV20-1	NA	NA	CSATSSNEQFF	TGCAGTGCGACCTCTTCGAATGAGCAGTTCTTC
15	TRBJ2-7	TRBV5-6	NA	few	CASSQEGSRRDEQYF	TGTGCCAGCAGCCAGGAGGGCTCTCGGCGTGACGAGCAGTACTTC
15	TRBJ2-7	TRBV29-1	TRBD2	NA	CSVEESGRESHEQYF	TGCAGCGTTGAAGAAAGCGGGCGGGAGAGTCACGAGCAGTACTTC
13	TRBJ1-1	TRBV5-6	NA	NA	CASSPSTCTEAFF	TGTGCCAGCAGCCCGAGTACGTGTACTGAAGCTTTCTTT
12	TRBJ2-7	TRBV5-5	TRBD1	NA	CDSSLTGAEQYF	TGTGACAGCAGCTTGACAGGGGCCGAGCAGTACTTC